A selection of T cell receptor beta chains follows, all from one sample in a study of vaccination and CD4 T cells after COVID-19. One entry per CDR3 protein results from TCRdb running MiXCR on the PCR reads. This repertoire shows fewer than 8,500 distinct CDR3 sequences, roughly 64% found once; its top ten account for 22%. The antigens for these receptors are not known. The sample comprised CD4+ T cells from blood, cultured in vitro. The receptors derive from a human donor who had recovered from COVID-19. CDR3s leave out the opening cysteine and the closing phenylalanine or tryptophan. Each record gives: V gene, J gene, CDR3 protein.

V gene: TRBV11-3
J gene: TRBJ2-3
CDR3 protein: ASSPAMSSGYTDTQY

V gene: TRBV12-3/TRBV12-4
J gene: TRBJ1-2
CDR3 protein: ATKSRVNYGYT

V gene: TRBV7-9
J gene: TRBJ2-7
CDR3 protein: ATSGQGYEQY

V gene: TRBV6-1
J gene: TRBJ2-7
CDR3 protein: ASRGIGTGTYEQY

V gene: TRBV7-2
J gene: TRBJ2-2
CDR3 protein: ASSLQAGTNTGELF

V gene: TRBV19
J gene: TRBJ1-2
CDR3 protein: ASRGTDNYGYT

V gene: TRBV2
J gene: TRBJ2-5
CDR3 protein: ASSVRRREWAQY

V gene: TRBV4-2
J gene: TRBJ2-3
CDR3 protein: ASSQESPGLRTDTQY

V gene: TRBV7-9
J gene: TRBJ1-6
CDR3 protein: ASSLVTGEYSPLH

V gene: TRBV10-3
J gene: TRBJ1-2
CDR3 protein: AISSPPDRVWGYT

V gene: TRBV4-2
J gene: TRBJ1-5
CDR3 protein: ASSLYNQPQH

V gene: TRBV20-1
J gene: TRBJ2-4
CDR3 protein: SCGIRGRDKNIQY

V gene: TRBV7-2
J gene: TRBJ1-1
CDR3 protein: ASSRDLNTEAF

V gene: TRBV6-1
J gene: TRBJ1-2
CDR3 protein: ASGKGTGNYGYT

V gene: TRBV14
J gene: TRBJ2-3
CDR3 protein: ASSHSPGRAPDTQY

V gene: TRBV11-3
J gene: TRBJ2-1
CDR3 protein: ASSGLELGYNEQF

V gene: TRBV7-2
J gene: TRBJ1-2
CDR3 protein: ASSLLNGGYGYT

V gene: TRBV6-1
J gene: TRBJ2-2
CDR3 protein: ASNPLGGRTGELF

V gene: TRBV6-5
J gene: TRBJ2-7
CDR3 protein: ASSYGRRGYEQY

V gene: TRBV30
J gene: TRBJ1-2
CDR3 protein: ACSRDAYGYT

V gene: TRBV19
J gene: TRBJ1-2
CDR3 protein: ASSIEGQKYYGYT

V gene: TRBV7-6
J gene: TRBJ1-4
CDR3 protein: ASSQDRGGSNEKLF

V gene: TRBV7-3
J gene: TRBJ2-5
CDR3 protein: ASSLNGHHQETQY

V gene: TRBV12-3/TRBV12-4
J gene: TRBJ2-7
CDR3 protein: ASSLVGTVYEQY

V gene: TRBV6-1
J gene: TRBJ1-6
CDR3 protein: ASSPRRGGRESPLH

V gene: TRBV11-2
J gene: TRBJ2-5
CDR3 protein: ASSSLKGQRTDWTQY

V gene: TRBV7-8
J gene: TRBJ1-1
CDR3 protein: ASSLRGDTEAF

V gene: TRBV27
J gene: TRBJ1-2
CDR3 protein: ATHQYFRGYT

V gene: TRBV30
J gene: TRBJ1-6
CDR3 protein: AWRGWGSNSPLH

V gene: TRBV2
J gene: TRBJ2-7
CDR3 protein: ASNRDRAYEQY

V gene: TRBV20-1
J gene: TRBJ2-3
CDR3 protein: SAGGVSSTDTQY

V gene: TRBV20-1
J gene: TRBJ1-1
CDR3 protein: SARQQTGTEAF

V gene: TRBV20-1
J gene: TRBJ2-5
CDR3 protein: RAFRGGEETQY

V gene: TRBV24-1
J gene: TRBJ2-3
CDR3 protein: ATSETTGTRTDTQY

V gene: TRBV20-1
J gene: TRBJ2-2
CDR3 protein: SASWRGDTGELF

V gene: TRBV18
J gene: TRBJ1-5
CDR3 protein: ASSDGTSPQH

V gene: TRBV7-2
J gene: TRBJ2-5
CDR3 protein: ASSLGLAGGQETQY

V gene: TRBV20-1
J gene: TRBJ1-1
CDR3 protein: SARENTEAF

V gene: TRBV6-4
J gene: TRBJ1-1
CDR3 protein: ASSDPPAGEGRGAF

V gene: TRBV6-5
J gene: TRBJ2-1
CDR3 protein: ASSYRGQARF

V gene: TRBV6-1
J gene: TRBJ2-4
CDR3 protein: ASFSPDRVVNIQY

V gene: TRBV7-3
J gene: TRBJ2-1
CDR3 protein: ASSLFGGHNEQF

V gene: TRBV6-1
J gene: TRBJ1-2
CDR3 protein: ASRRQGVYGYT

V gene: TRBV4-2
J gene: TRBJ2-2
CDR3 protein: ASSQGPQNTGELF

V gene: TRBV4-1
J gene: TRBJ1-2
CDR3 protein: ASSLGQGSGYT

V gene: TRBV20-1
J gene: TRBJ2-5
CDR3 protein: SARAASRPETQY

V gene: TRBV6-1
J gene: TRBJ2-2
CDR3 protein: ASSEASYPGTGELF

V gene: TRBV2
J gene: TRBJ1-6
CDR3 protein: ATRGTGSPLH

V gene: TRBV6-5
J gene: TRBJ1-2
CDR3 protein: ASSYDTHYGYT

V gene: TRBV7-3
J gene: TRBJ2-2
CDR3 protein: ASSLTGGGAAGELF

V gene: TRBV7-2
J gene: TRBJ1-6
CDR3 protein: ASSSRLGVNSPLH

V gene: TRBV12-3/TRBV12-4
J gene: TRBJ1-1
CDR3 protein: ASSSRGIRNTEAF

V gene: TRBV5-6
J gene: TRBJ1-2
CDR3 protein: ASSPRRLKLYGYT

V gene: TRBV4-3
J gene: TRBJ2-3
CDR3 protein: ASSQLPGLADTDTQY

V gene: TRBV10-3
J gene: TRBJ1-1
CDR3 protein: AISESRGGSTEAF

V gene: TRBV11-3
J gene: TRBJ2-3
CDR3 protein: ASTRGRSTDTQY

V gene: TRBV19
J gene: TRBJ2-2
CDR3 protein: ASSSGTGWSGELF

V gene: TRBV7-9
J gene: TRBJ1-1
CDR3 protein: ASSSQGYTEAF

V gene: TRBV20-1
J gene: TRBJ1-1
CDR3 protein: SARGSTEAF

V gene: TRBV20-1
J gene: TRBJ2-1
CDR3 protein: SARAASLSYNEQF